The TCR beta chain described here comes from a study of T cells after yellow fever vaccination. General observations from the study: Reappearance after the booster was observed for most primary-vaccination clones (roughly 96% CD4, approximately 90% CD8).

The CDR3 is made up of 18 amino acids. Germline V CDR1 and CDR2: SGHAT, FQNNGV. V was clipped by 5 bases and J by 2 bases, with 23 bases between them. This clonotype has a handful of counts. The antigen remains undetermined. TCRdb reprocessed the 5' RACE reads via MiXCR and lists one record per CDR3 protein. Of nearly 550,000 distinct CDR3 sequences in the sample, about 19% are singletons; the top ten hold 13% to 15%. The receptor's source is a man aged 25-45 years who received the YFV17D yellow fever vaccine. The rearrangement uses TRBV11-2 and TRBJ2-3, with D possibly TRBD2 on 5 matching bases. The sequences come from PBMCs, collected 15 days after the yellow fever booster vaccination. The DNA of the CDR3 is TGTGCCAGCAGCCCACTGACGAGCGGAGGTCCTTACACAGATACGCAGTATTTT. Translating it yields CASSPLTSGGPYTDTQYF.